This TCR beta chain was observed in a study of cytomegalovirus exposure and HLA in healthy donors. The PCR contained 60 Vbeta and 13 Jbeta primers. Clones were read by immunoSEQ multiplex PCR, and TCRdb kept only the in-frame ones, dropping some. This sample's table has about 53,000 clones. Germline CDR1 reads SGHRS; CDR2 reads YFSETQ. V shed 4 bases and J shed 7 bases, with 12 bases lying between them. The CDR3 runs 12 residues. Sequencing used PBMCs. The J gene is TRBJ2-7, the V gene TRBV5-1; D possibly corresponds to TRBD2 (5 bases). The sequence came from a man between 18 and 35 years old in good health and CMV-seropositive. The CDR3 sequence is CASSRETGEQYF. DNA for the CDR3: TGCGCCAGCAGCAGGGAAACGGGGGAGCAGTACTTC. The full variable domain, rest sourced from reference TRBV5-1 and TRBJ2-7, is KAGVTQTPRYLIKTRGQQVTLSCSPISGHRSVSWYQQTPGQGLQFLFEYFSETQRNKGNFPGRFSGRQFSNSRSEMNVSTLELGDSALYLCASSRETGEQYFGPGTRLTVT.